These 25 T cell receptor beta chains were all obtained from the same sample, sequenced in a study of human T cells and chemical hapten exposure. TCRdb fed the RACE reads into MiXCR, producing one record per CDR3 protein. Of 300,000 to 450,000 distinct CDR3 sequences in the sample, more than 4.5% were seen once. Time point noted: pre-sensitization, week 0. Treatment specified: therapeutic diphenylcyclopropenone sensitization with weekly scalp DPC. The sequences come from whole blood, collected in connection with sensitization to the hapten diphenylcyclopropenone (DPC). Receptor source: a woman in her 50s with alopecia areata. Some clones in this sample may be carry-over from other donors' samples.

Ten or more counts support this clonotype. The gene calls are TRBV5-1 and TRBJ2-7, with unresolved D. The CDR3 has 15 amino acids. V was pared by 0 bases and J by 11 bases, with 21 bases between. CDR1 and CDR2 (germline): SGHRS, YFSETQ. The CDR3 sequence is CASSLDNTNLNQEYF. As DNA, the CDR3 is TGCGCCAGCAGCTTGGACAACACAAACCTTAATCAGGAGTACTTC.

At least ten counts were recorded for this clonotype. V and J are TRBV6-2 or TRBV6-3 and TRBJ2-1, with no clear D. Germline CDR1 is MNHEY and CDR2 is SVGEGT. CDR3 length: 13 amino acids. The V end lost 4 bases, the J end lost 5 bases, and 9 bases lay between the germline ends. The CDR3 spells CASSLGQHNEQFF. CDR3 in DNA: TGTGCCAGCAGTTTAGGTCAGCACAATGAGCAGTTCTTC.

At least ten counts were recorded for this clonotype. This chain joins TRBV24-1 and TRBJ2-2; no firm D call. V lost 6 bases and J lost 3, with 7 bases in between. The CDR3 loop spans 13 amino acids. Germline V gene data show CDR1 as KGHDR and CDR2 as SFDVKD. In DNA, the CDR3 is TGTGCCACCAGTCGACATGACACCGGGGAGCTGTTTTTT. Protein sequence: CATSRHDTGELFF.

V gene TRBV6-1 combines with J gene TRBJ2-3; 9 nucleotides line up with TRBD1. Trimming took 10 bases from V and 2 from J; bases not matched to a gene: 7. This CDR3 comprises 14 residues. Germline CDR1 is MNHNS and CDR2 is SASEGT. CDR3 nucleotides: TGTGCCACCCGGGACAGGGCGAACACAGATACGCAGTATTTT. Residues: CATRDRANTDTQYF.

This clonotype was counted between two and nine times. The gene calls are TRBV20-1 and TRBJ1-1; 8 nucleotides align to TRBD1. The CDR3 runs 14 residues. Losses at the gene ends were 3 bases for V and 2 bases for J; bases not matched to a gene: 5. Looked up from germline, CDR1 is DFQATT and CDR2 is SNEGSKA (reference sequence). CDR3: CSASQGALNTEAFF. Written as DNA, the CDR3 is TGCAGTGCTAGTCAGGGGGCCCTAAACACTGAAGCTTTCTTT.

In this sample, this clonotype turned up a few times. The V and J genes are TRBV5-1 and TRBJ1-1; TRBD1 matches 9 bases. The germline gives CDR1 SGHRS, CDR2 YFSETQ. This CDR3 has 16 amino acids. V trimming: 0 bases; J trimming: 4 bases; junction bases outside the gene matches: 7. CDR3 in amino acids: CASSLGATGGVTEAFF. The CDR3 DNA reads as TGCGCCAGCAGCTTGGGGGCGACAGGGGGTGTCACTGAAGCTTTCTTT.

This clonotype was counted between two and nine times. This rearrangement joins TRBV12-3 or TRBV12-4 to TRBJ2-7, with D possibly TRBD1 on 7 matching bases. There are 14 residues in the CDR3. The germline V and J ends were trimmed by 5 bases and 12 bases, with 23 bases remaining between them. The CDR3 protein is CASSAGGPYLGRYF. CDR3 coding DNA: TGTGCCAGCAGTGCAGGGGGGCCTTACCTTGGGCGGTACTTC.

This clonotype was seen a few times. This sequence joins TRBV6-5 and TRBJ2-1; D call uncertain. Germline CDR1 MNHEY, CDR2 SVGAGI. This CDR3 has 13 residues. V was cut by 2 bases and J by 5 bases, with 7 bases left in between. In DNA, the CDR3 is TGTGCCAGCAGTTACCTGCTTGACAATGAGCAGTTCTTC. Amino acid sequence: CASSYLLDNEQFF.

Many counts were recorded for this clonotype. V is TRBV7-9 and J is TRBJ2-3; D not resolved. The germline V gene encodes CDR1 SEHNR and CDR2 FQNEAQ (reference sequence). Trimming took 1 base from V and 10 from J, leaving 12 bases between them. This CDR3 comprises 13 residues. CDR3 amino acids: CASSLEGLLPQYF. CDR3 DNA: TGTGCCAGCAGCTTAGAAGGTTTGCTGCCGCAGTATTTT.

The J gene is TRBJ2-3, the V gene TRBV30; 13 bases line up with TRBD2. Per germline, CDR1 GTSNPN and CDR2 SVGIG (reference sequence). The CDR3 loop spans 16 amino acids. V lost 2 bases, J lost 6 bases, and 8 bases stayed unmatched. CDR3 bases: TGTGCCTGGAGTTGGACTAGCGGGAGATTCGGCGATACGCAGTATTTT. Its protein is CAWSWTSGRFGDTQYF.

The chain joins TRBV3-1 to TRBJ1-3, with D possibly being TRBD1 (5 bases). This CDR3 has 13 residues. Germline assignment: CDR1 LGHDT and CDR2 YNNKEL (reference sequence). Trimming stripped 8 bases from V and 2 bases from J, with 10 bases between. CDR3 sequence (DNA): TGTGCCAGCGGCGGGGGAGCTGGAAACACCATATATTTT. This encodes CASGGGAGNTIYF.

The sample holds a few counts of this clonotype. The chain uses TRBV12-3 or TRBV12-4 and TRBJ2-1; D unclear. CDR3 length: 12 amino acids. Trimming shortened V by 3 bases and J by 9 bases, and 9 bases separated the two germline ends. CDR3 amino acids: CASSFGVVEQFF. Here the CDR3 DNA reads TGTGCCAGCAGTTTTGGCGTGGTTGAGCAGTTCTTC.

This clonotype was seen many times. The V gene is TRBV4-2, the J gene TRBJ2-3, with 16 bases identical to TRBD2. V shed 4 bases and J 4 bases; nucleotides not matched to a gene: 2. Germline V CDR1 and CDR2: LGHNA, YNFKEQ. This CDR3 contains 16 residues. The CDR3 DNA follows: TGTGCCAGCAGCCCGGGACTAGCGGGAGGGCCAGATACGCAGTATTTT. As protein: CASSPGLAGGPDTQYF.

V usage is TRBV6-5 and J usage is TRBJ2-2; possibly TRBD2 for D (6 bases). CDR1 and CDR2 (germline): MNHEY, SVGAGI. The CDR3 is 16 amino acids. V lost 6 bases and J lost 2, with 16 bases in between. The CDR3: CASRPEEGANTGELFF. CDR3 in DNA: TGTGCCAGCAGACCCGAGGAGGGAGCCAACACCGGGGAGCTGTTTTTT.

This clonotype was detected ten times or more. The chain recombines TRBV5-1 with TRBJ1-2, with 11 bases fitting TRBD1. CDR1 is SGHRS and CDR2 is YFSETQ in the germline V gene. This CDR3 has 18 amino acids. Germline trimming cut 4 bases from V and 3 bases from J; bases unmatched to any gene: 14. CDR3 DNA sequence: TGCGCCAGCAGCGAGGCGTCGTTTGGACAGGGGGCCTACTATGGCTACACCTTC. This translates into CASSEASFGQGAYYGYTF.

This clonotype has just a few counts. The gene calls are TRBV5-1 and TRBJ1-2, with 7 nucleotides matching TRBD1. This CDR3 has 15 amino acids. CDR1 is SGHRS and CDR2 is YFSETQ in the germline V gene. The junction had 9 bases not matched to a gene; V was cut back by 0 bases and J by 7 bases. The CDR3 loop reads CASSLAEQGFAGYTF. The CDR3 DNA sequence: TGCGCCAGCAGCTTGGCAGAACAGGGGTTCGCTGGCTACACCTTC.

This clonotype was seen a few times. This sequence joins TRBV4-1 and TRBJ1-4; 9 positions match TRBD1. This CDR3 has 16 residues. Germline V gene data show CDR1 as MGHRA and CDR2 as YSYEKL. V was pared by 3 bases and J by 5 bases, with 7 bases of the junction left unmatched. CDR3 sequence (DNA): TGCGCCAGCAGCCATGTTTCCGGGACAGGGAATGAAAAACTGTTTTTT. Amino acids: CASSHVSGTGNEKLFF.

The table lists this clonotype with a count of one. A much larger clone differs from this one at a single base, so this may be a read error. The rearrangement links TRBV6-2 or TRBV6-3 to TRBJ1-5; 7 bases line up with TRBD1. CDR3 length equals 15 residues. The germline V gene has CDR1 MNHEY and CDR2 SVGEGT. V lost 5 bases to trimming and J lost 0 bases; unmatched junction nucleotides: 4. This CDR3 is CASSDGTDSNQPQHF. The CDR3 nucleotides read TGTGCCAGCAGTGATGGGACAGATAGCAATCAGCCCCAGCATTTT.

This clonotype was recorded many times. In nucleotides, the CDR3 is TGCAGTGTCAGGCGAGCGGAGCACTACGAGCAGTACTTC. Translating it yields CSVRRAEHYEQYF. The chain uses TRBV20-1 and TRBJ2-7; D might be TRBD2 (5 bases). There are 13 residues in the CDR3. Trimming removed 7 bases at V and 3 bases at J, with 16 bases between. CDR1 is DFQATT and CDR2 is SNEGSKA in the germline V gene (reference sequence).

This clonotype was counted ten times or more. This chain links TRBV12-3 or TRBV12-4 with TRBJ2-2; TRBD1 agrees at 8 bases. V lost 6 bases, J lost 6 bases, and 3 bases stayed unmatched. The CDR3 covers 13 residues. CDR3 residues: CASRTGEAGELFF. The CDR3 coding sequence is TGTGCCAGCAGGACAGGGGAGGCCGGGGAGCTGTTTTTT.

This clonotype was observed many times. The chain combines TRBV24-1 with TRBJ2-2, with D tentatively TRBD1 (6 bases). Trimming took 2 bases from V and 1 from J, leaving 7 bases between them. This CDR3 region has 15 residues. Germline V CDR1 and CDR2: KGHDR, SFDVKD. CDR3: CATSDSGENTGELFF. For the CDR3, the DNA is TGTGCCACCAGTGATTCAGGGGAGAACACCGGGGAGCTGTTTTTT.

V usage is TRBV20-1 and J usage is TRBJ2-1; possible D gene TRBD2, 6 bases. This CDR3 has 15 residues. The germline gives CDR1 DFQATT, CDR2 SNEGSKA (reference sequence). The V and J ends lost 4 bases and 2 bases respectively, with 15 bases between them. The CDR3 DNA reads as TGCAGTGCTACTCCAGTTAGCGGAACCTACAATGAGCAGTTCTTC. It codes for CSATPVSGTYNEQFF.

This clonotype was recorded many times. J is TRBJ2-3 and V is TRBV6-2 or TRBV6-3, with D tentatively TRBD2 (5 bases). Germline CDR1 MNHEY, CDR2 SVGEGT. The germline V and J ends were trimmed by 7 bases and 7 bases, with 12 bases remaining between them. CDR3 size: 12 residues. CDR3 region: CASTSRVHTQYF. The CDR3 region has the DNA TGTGCCAGCACCTCGAGGGTACATACGCAGTATTTT.

The chain combines TRBV6-5 with TRBJ2-3; 13 positions agree with TRBD2. The CDR3 runs to 15 residues. Trimming at V came to 5 bases and at J to 12 bases, leaving 11 bases not matched to a gene. Germline CDR1 is MNHEY and CDR2 is SVGAGI. CDR3 loop: CASSHSGTSGKPQYF. The CDR3 nucleotides are TGTGCCAGCAGTCATTCCGGGACTAGCGGGAAACCACAGTATTTT.

V is TRBV7-2 and J is TRBJ1-6; D is ambiguous. The germline V gene has CDR1 SGHTA and CDR2 FQGNSA. Trimming stripped 5 bases from V and 1 base from J, with 9 bases between. This CDR3 has 15 residues. CDR3 loop: CASSQAVSYNSPLHF. The CDR3 nucleotides read TGTGCCAGCAGCCAGGCGGTATCCTATAATTCACCCCTCCACTTT.